This T cell receptor (beta chain) came from a study of immune evolution from preneoplasia to lung adenocarcinoma. Measured with immunoSEQ multiplex PCR; TCRdb has only the in-frame clones, and not every one. The sample has around 7,000 clones, approximately 78% seen once. There are 13 residues in the CDR3. The V and J ends lost 0 bases and 4 bases respectively, with 6 bases between them. Looked up from germline, CDR1 is GTSNPN and CDR2 is SVGIG (reference sequence). This rearrangement joins TRBV30 to TRBJ2-2; D not resolved. This receptor was identified in a person aged 55-80 years with lung adenocarcinoma. The sequenced sample was FFPE adjacent normal lung tissue. The DNA for the CDR3 is TGTGCCTGGAGTGTATGGGGCACCGGGGAGCTGTTTTTT. It specifies CAWSVWGTGELFF.